These T cell receptor beta chains were read from a single sample in a study of blood T cell repertoires in COVID-19. Produced via immunoSEQ multiplex PCR; TCRdb's table is partial and in-frame only. This table has 160,000 or so clones, roughly 86% appearing once. The sequencing input was peripheral blood. These receptors were collected from a woman aged 60-75 years who had recovered from COVID-19. Each CDR3 is given with its conserved first and last residue. Fields, in order: clone size, J gene, V gene, D gene, CDR3 protein, CDR3 DNA. D genes are given only for firm matches. Clone size, where shown, is once, few, many, or a class for clones that have expanded.

abundance: few
j_gene: TRBJ2-2
v_gene: TRBV5-1
d_gene: TRBD1
CDR3aa: CASSFAGTGYDTGELFF
CDR3nt: TGCGCCAGCAGCTTCGCCGGGACAGGGTATGACACCGGGGAGCTGTTTTTT

abundance: -
j_gene: TRBJ2-2
v_gene: TRBV5-6
d_gene: -
CDR3aa: CASSFSGELFF
CDR3nt: TGTGCCAGCAGCTTTAGCGGGGAGCTGTTTTTT

abundance: -
j_gene: TRBJ1-4
v_gene: TRBV6-5
d_gene: -
CDR3aa: CASSQLTNEKLFF
CDR3nt: TGTGCCAGCAGTCAACTAACTAATGAAAAACTGTTTTTT

abundance: -
j_gene: TRBJ2-3
v_gene: TRBV15
d_gene: TRBD2
CDR3aa: CATSRDRDLRGGQPDTQYF
CDR3nt: TGTGCCACCAGCAGAGATCGTGACCTCCGGGGGGGTCAGCCGGATACGCAGTATTTT

abundance: -
j_gene: TRBJ2-7
v_gene: TRBV9
d_gene: -
CDR3aa: CASSVAAGASYEQYF
CDR3nt: TGTGCCAGCAGCGTAGCGGCAGGGGCATCCTACGAGCAGTACTTC

abundance: -
j_gene: TRBJ2-7
v_gene: TRBV11-3
d_gene: -
CDR3aa: CASSTPGSDEQYF
CDR3nt: TGTGCCAGCAGCACACCAGGGTCCGACGAGCAGTACTTC

abundance: -
j_gene: TRBJ1-1
v_gene: TRBV7-2
d_gene: -
CDR3aa: CASSTQKGTEAFF
CDR3nt: TGTGCCAGCAGCACACAAAAGGGGACTGAAGCTTTCTTT

abundance: -
j_gene: TRBJ1-2
v_gene: TRBV6-6
d_gene: TRBD1
CDR3aa: CASSSTAGGKNYGYTF
CDR3nt: TGTGCCAGCAGTTCAACCGCAGGGGGGAAAAACTATGGCTACACCTTC

abundance: -
j_gene: TRBJ2-2
v_gene: TRBV5-1
d_gene: TRBD2
CDR3aa: CASSLGASGMNTGELFF
CDR3nt: TGCGCCAGCAGCTTGGGCGCTAGCGGGATGAACACCGGGGAGCTGTTTTTT

abundance: -
j_gene: TRBJ1-3
v_gene: TRBV10-3
d_gene: -
CDR3aa: CATTTGWADGNTIYF
CDR3nt: TGTGCCACCACTACAGGGTGGGCGGATGGAAACACCATATATTTT

abundance: -
j_gene: TRBJ2-3
v_gene: TRBV5-1
d_gene: TRBD2
CDR3aa: CASSNGGSSTDTQYF
CDR3nt: TGCGCCAGCAGCAACGGGGGGTCCAGCACAGATACGCAGTATTTT

abundance: once
j_gene: TRBJ2-1
v_gene: TRBV11-2
d_gene: TRBD2
CDR3aa: CASSPGESAGAPSYNEQFF
CDR3nt: TGTGCCAGCAGCCCCGGAGAGTCAGCGGGGGCCCCCTCCTACAATGAGCAGTTCTTC